This paragraph covers one T cell receptor gamma chain sequence. This clone is categorized as large (0.1 to 1%). The clone's antigen remains unknown. Base quality data are lacking; no much larger clone is found one base away. For this chain, trimming is 5 bases at the V end and 3 bases at the J end, and the number of junction bases without a gene match is 0. The germline V gene specifies VENAVY as CDR1 and YDSYNSRV as CDR2. From its cysteine to its phenylalanine, the CDR3 spans 12 amino acids. Only the CDR3 DNA stays, 36 bases, in frame from base 1. The data derive from a study of fetal and pediatric gammadelta thymocytes (dated by TCRdb to 2022 to 2024). With regard to the full study: The bulk gammadelta thymocyte repertoires, which combined previously published data with newly generated, unpublished data, were used to reinforce a single-cell study of gammadelta thymocyte development. In total, the bulk gammadelta thymocyte repertoire set covered approximately 10 subjects, made up of 7 pediatric thymus donors and 3 fetal thymus donors. Unpublished data were combined with previously published data (refs 27,28) to make up the bulk gammadelta thymocyte repertoires. To increase subject numbers and strengthen the CDR3 publicity analysis, bulk TCR repertoire data were added. Results the study describes overall, beyond this receptor: Compared with post-natal repertoires, fetal gammadelta thymocyte repertoires had previously been reported to be enriched for TRDV2, TRGV8 and TRGV9 usage, low N additions and public CDR3s.

Fetal thymuses were obtained from elective pregnancy terminations performed in Singapore for socio-psychological reasons at roughly 14 to 22 weeks estimated gestational age. Every fetus was judged structurally normal, both by ultrasound before the termination and by gross morphological examination after the termination. For staining, thymocytes received Zombie NIR viability dye along with antibodies against CD3 (UCHT1), TCRgammadelta (11F2), TCRVgamma9 (IMMU360) and TCRVdelta2 (IMMU389). Bulk TRD and TRG CDR3 repertoires were produced separately from sorted Vgamma9Vdelta2 and nonVgamma9Vdelta2 gammadelta thymocytes taken from human fetal and pediatric thymuses. Thymic cell suspensions from fetal and post-natal thymuses were prepared as previously described. NonVgamma9Vdelta2 thymocytes were sorted as CD3+ gammadeltaTCR+ cells that did not have the Vgamma9+Vdelta2+ phenotype. A FACS Aria III cell sorter (BD Biosciences) was used for cell sorting.

TCRdb records Illumina MiSeq as the sequencer. Regarding the original processing steps: To analyze publicity, the Vgamma9Vdelta2 and nonVgamma9Vdelta2 bulk CDR3 files from each subject were merged so that every subject had one combined repertoire. Using base R and dplyr, each CDR3 amino acid sequence was checked across 9 single-cell datasets and roughly eleven bulk repertoires to give a publicity score ranging from 0 to 19. TCRdb reanalyzed the public reads with the CATT caller, and identical DNA sequences were merged afterwards. The V and J calls were determined by TCRdb, not by the authors. In this sample the table shows around 540 gamma-chain clones, under 4.5% of which occur a single time. Of the sample, 50% falls within the top ten clones.

The sequencing input was non-Vgamma9Vdelta2 gamma-delta T cells from the thymus. The cell subset or site tag for this specimen amounts to: CD3+gammadeltaTCR+ thymocytes not co-expressing Vgamma9 and Vdelta2. The receptor's source is a human fetus. The V and J segments used are TRGV8 and TRGJP1. The CDR3 reads as follows: CATWATGWFKIF. Here is the DNA: TGTGCCACCTGGGCCACTGGTTGGTTCAAGATATTT.